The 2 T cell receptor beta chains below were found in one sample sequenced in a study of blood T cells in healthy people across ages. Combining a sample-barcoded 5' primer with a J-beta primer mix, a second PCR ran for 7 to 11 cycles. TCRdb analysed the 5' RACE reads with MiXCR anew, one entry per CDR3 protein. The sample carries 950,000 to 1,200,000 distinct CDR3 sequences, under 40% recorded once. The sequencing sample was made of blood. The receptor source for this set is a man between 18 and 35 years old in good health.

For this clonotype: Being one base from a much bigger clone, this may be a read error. The CDR3 reads CAITGQINCGYTF. The DNA of the CDR3 is TGTGCCATCACCGGGCAGATTAACTGTGGCTACACCTTC. This rearrangement joins TRBV10-3 to TRBJ1-2, with no clear D. Germline V gene data show CDR1 as ENHRY and CDR2 as SYGVKD. This CDR3 has 13 residues.

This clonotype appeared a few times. CDR3 amino acids: CASTMSGTDGHTF. The CDR3 bases are TGTGCCAGCACCATGTCCGGGACAGATGGGCACACCTTC. This chain connects TRBV25-1 to TRBJ1-2; 7 bases match TRBD1. CDR3 size: 13 residues. Trimming removed 7 bases from V and 12 bases from J; junction bases left unmatched: 14. Germline loops: CDR1 MGHDK, CDR2 SYGVNS.